This TCR beta chain was identified during a study of blood T cells in healthy people across ages. Study-wide results and caveats: TCR beta diversity, measured per million T cells, fell in a roughly linear way with age.

With regard to this clonotype: The antigen is not known.

The authors ran a second PCR of about 6 to 12 cycles using a sample-barcoded 5' primer and a J-beta primer mix. TCRdb fed the 5' RACE reads into MiXCR, producing one record per CDR3 protein. The table shows hundreds of thousands of distinct CDR3 sequences, with roughly 50% occurring only once. This TCR came from a man aged 25-45 years in good health. Sequenced material: blood.

The CDR3 nucleotides read TGCGCCAGCAGCCCCGGGGAGGGGGAGACGCCGTTCTTC. It codes for CASSPGEGETPFF. The rearrangement joins TRBV5-1 to TRBJ2-1; a possible D gene is TRBD2 (7 bases). V was shortened by 4 bases and J by 15 bases, with 20 bases between the two germline ends. This CDR3 region has 13 residues. Germline CDR1 is SGHRS and CDR2 is YFSETQ.